This T cell receptor beta chain was captured in a study of cytomegalovirus exposure and HLA in healthy donors. Study information: As released early, the data held about 85 million unique TCRs from HLA-typed donors. Points from the study as a whole: In a later analysis, HLA-associated TCR beta chains were more clonally expanded than equally common others.

Amplification used 60 Vbeta primers and 13 Jbeta primers. Sequencing used immunoSEQ multiplex PCR; TCRdb keeps in-frame clones, though not all of them. This sample has over 150,000 clones, with 70% to 85% found just once. The sample holds a few counts of this clone. Its antigen is still unknown. The V gene's germline CDR1 is MNHEY and CDR2 SVGAGI. Trimming took off 6 bases at V and 11 bases at J, with 19 bases between the two ends. This CDR3 has 13 residues. The sample was PBMCs. The receptor was derived from a man in his forties or fifties in good health and CMV-seronegative. The V call is TRBV6-5, the J call TRBJ1-1; a weak D match, TRBD1 (6 bases). This chain's CDR3 is CASRAVVQGNAFF. CDR3 in DNA: TGTGCCAGCAGGGCGGTCGTTCAGGGGAATGCTTTCTTT.